One sample yielded the 10 T cell receptor beta chains listed below, sequenced in a study of cytomegalovirus exposure and HLA in healthy donors. 13 Jbeta primers and 60 Vbeta primers were used for the PCR. Clones were sequenced by immunoSEQ multiplex PCR, and TCRdb holds only the in-frame ones, with some missing. The table lists 75,000 to 95,000 clones, 69% of them singletons, with about 2.9% in the top ten. Sequencing was performed on PBMCs. Receptor source: a middle-aged man in good health and CMV-seronegative.

The chain uses TRBV6-5 and TRBJ2-1; TRBD2 aligns across 12 bases. Germline CDR1 is MNHEY and CDR2 is SVGAGI. The CDR3 is made up of 14 amino acids. Trimming cost V 9 bases and J 4 bases; bases outside gene matches: 4. CDR3: CASRLAGEYNEQFF. In DNA, the CDR3 is TGTGCCAGTCGACTAGCGGGAGAGTACAATGAGCAGTTCTTC.

The V and J genes are TRBV19 and TRBJ1-5, with D hard to call. The germline gives CDR1 LNHDA, CDR2 SQIVND (reference sequence). The CDR3 has 17 amino acids. V lost 9 bases and J 0 bases, leaving 21 bases between the germline ends. The CDR3 loop is CASSGRNILYSNQPQHF. Here the CDR3 DNA reads TGTGCCAGCTCCGGCAGGAATATATTATATAGCAATCAGCCCCAGCATTTT.

Concerning this clone itself: This sample includes further DNA sequences coding for the same CDR3. The chain combines TRBV29-1 with TRBJ1-1, with D possibly being TRBD1 (6 bases). The germline CDR1 and CDR2 sequences are SQVTM and ANQGSEA. The CDR3 totals 12 residues. Trimming took off 3 bases at V and 5 bases at J, with 10 bases between the two ends. The CDR3 nucleotides are TGCAGCGTTGACAGGGGTGGAACTGAAGCTTTCTTT. This codes for CSVDRGGTEAFF. The whole variable domain, remainder taken from reference TRBV29-1 and TRBJ1-1, is SAVISQKPSRDICQRGTSLTIQCQVDSQVTMMFWYRQQPGQSLTLIATANQGSEATYESGFVIDKFPISRPNLTFSTLTVSNMSPEDSSIYLCSVDRGGTEAFFGQGTRLTVV.

The chain has TRBV6-6 and TRBJ1-3, with 8 bases fitting TRBD1. J was trimmed by 4 bases and V by 6 bases; bases with no gene match: 5. CDR3 size: 14 residues. The germline V gene has CDR1 MNHNY and CDR2 SVGAGI (reference sequence). CDR3 amino acids: CASSLQGEGNTIYF. The CDR3 region has the DNA TGTGCCAGCAGCCTACAGGGGGAGGGAAACACCATATATTTT.

V gene TRBV29-1 combines with J gene TRBJ1-5; D remains ambiguous. Germline V CDR1 and CDR2: SQVTM, ANQGSEA. The V and J ends lost 4 bases and 0 bases respectively, with 4 bases between them. This CDR3 contains 12 residues. The CDR3 DNA follows: TGCAGCGTTGGCGGTAGCAATCAGCCCCAGCATTTT. It specifies CSVGGSNQPQHF.

V usage is TRBV5-1 and J usage is TRBJ2-5, with 7 bases matching TRBD1. CDR1 SGHRS and CDR2 YFSETQ come from the germline V gene. V lost 1 base, J lost 5 bases, and 8 bases stayed unmatched. CDR3 size: 15 residues. The CDR3 reads CASSLREGAGETQYF. The CDR3 bases are TGCGCCAGCAGCTTGAGAGAGGGGGCCGGGGAGACCCAGTACTTC. The whole variable domain, remainder taken from reference TRBV5-1 and TRBJ2-5, is KAGVTQTPRYLIKTRGQQVTLSCSPISGHRSVSWYQQTPGQGLQFLFEYFSETQRNKGNFPGRFSGRQFSNSRSEMNVSTLELGDSALYLCASSLREGAGETQYFGPGTRLLVL.

This chain links TRBV11-3 with TRBJ1-6, with D maybe TRBD1 (5 bases). The CDR3 runs to 15 residues. V was cut by 5 bases and J by 7 bases, with 15 bases left in between. The germline V gene has CDR1 SGHNT and CDR2 YENEEA. The CDR3 is CASSLSTEPNSPLHF. In nucleotides, the CDR3 is TGTGCCAGCAGCCTCTCGACAGAGCCCAATTCACCCCTCCACTTT.

The rearrangement uses TRBV4-3 and TRBJ1-1, with D possibly being TRBD1 (6 bases). This CDR3 has 14 residues. Trimming cost V 2 bases and J 4 bases, with 11 bases left between them. Germline CDR1 reads LGHNA; CDR2 reads YSLEER. The CDR3 DNA is TGCGCCAGCAGCCAAAGGGGGGGAGGCACTGAAGCTTTCTTT. It yields the protein CASSQRGGGTEAFF.

There are a few counts of this clone. This chain connects TRBV6-6 to TRBJ2-5; 8 bases agree with TRBD2. From germline, CDR1 is MNHNY and CDR2 SVGAGI (reference sequence). V dropped 5 bases and J dropped 5; count of bases not matched to a gene: 10. The CDR3 has 15 amino acids. The CDR3 DNA follows: TGTGCCAGCAGTAAGCGGGAGTCGGTATGGGAGACCCAGTACTTC. Translated, it gives CASSKRESVWETQYF.

The V gene is TRBV5-1, the J gene TRBJ1-3; D is uncertain. Germline V gives CDR1 SGHRS, CDR2 YFSETQ. Trimming stripped 2 bases from V and 4 bases from J, with 10 bases between. There are 14 residues in the CDR3. CDR3 sequence (DNA): TGCGCCAGCAGCTTAGAGGGATCAGGAAACACCATATATTTT. Amino acid sequence: CASSLEGSGNTIYF.